The 20 T cell receptor beta chains below come from one sample, sequenced in a study of cytomegalovirus exposure and HLA in healthy donors. Both 60 Vbeta primers and 13 Jbeta primers went into the PCR. Sequencing used immunoSEQ multiplex PCR; TCRdb keeps in-frame clones, though not all of them. The top ten hold 3% to 4% of the sample, which has 150,000 to 170,000 clones, approximately 80% seen once. What was sequenced was PBMCs. Receptors were obtained from a woman aged 40-49 years in good health and CMV-seronegative.

The chain joins TRBV5-1 to TRBJ2-7, with TRBD2 as a possible D gene (6 bases). CDR3 length equals 14 residues. In germline, CDR1 is SGHRS, CDR2 YFSETQ. V dropped 1 base and J dropped 5 bases, with 13 bases sitting between them. The CDR3 spells CASSLRGGGDEQYF. As DNA, the CDR3 is TGCGCCAGCAGCTTGAGGGGCGGCGGGGACGAGCAGTACTTC.

V is TRBV4-2 and J is TRBJ1-3; tentatively, D is TRBD1 (6 bases). V was shortened by 3 bases and J by 2 bases, with 14 bases between the two germline ends. Germline CDR1 LGHNA, CDR2 YNFKEQ. CDR3 length equals 16 residues. The CDR3 spells CASSQTESGAGNTIYF. Written as DNA, the CDR3 is TGTGCCAGCAGCCAGACCGAGTCAGGGGCTGGAAACACCATATATTTT.

This clone has just one count. The chain couples TRBV4-1 to TRBJ1-2, with 8 bases matching TRBD1. Trimming removed 1 base from V and 6 bases from J; junction bases left unmatched: 10. The CDR3 is 16 residues long. Germline values: CDR1 MGHRA, CDR2 YSYEKL. CDR3 amino acids: CASSQVDRDRSNGYTF. CDR3 nucleotide sequence: TGCGCCAGCAGCCAAGTAGATCGGGACAGGTCGAATGGCTACACCTTC.

In this sample, this clone turned up a few times. The rearrangement links TRBV5-1 to TRBJ2-3; maybe TRBD1 (5 bases). The CDR3 spans 14 residues. CDR1 and CDR2 from the germline V gene are SGHRS and YFSETQ. Trimming cost V 2 bases and J 6 bases, with 13 bases left between them. CDR3 sequence (DNA): TGCGCCAGCAGCTTAGGACATAGTTCGGATACGCAGTATTTT. It is translated as CASSLGHSSDTQYF.

Remarks on this clone: Germline is not matched at one junction end, which may reflect a read error. The chain has TRBV11-2 and TRBJ1-2; perhaps TRBD1 as D (6 bases). CDR1 is SGHAT and CDR2 is FQNNGV in the germline V gene. This CDR3 comprises 14 residues. The chain's CDR3 is CASSLEGQFYGYTF. The CDR3 nucleotides read TGTGCCAGCAGCCTAGAAGGACAGTTCTATGGCTACACCTTC.

The chain employs TRBV15 and TRBJ1-2; 8 bases map to TRBD1. This CDR3 has 16 residues. The germline V gene has CDR1 LNHNV and CDR2 YYDKDF (reference sequence). V dropped 3 bases and J dropped 8; count of bases not matched to a gene: 14. CDR3 coding DNA: TGTGCCACCAGCAGTGTACGTTCCGGGACAGGACGGGGCTACACCTTC. Translating gives CATSSVRSGTGRGYTF.

This clone was seen more than once but under ten times. In DNA, the CDR3 is TGTGCCAGCTCACCACAATCCGGCCGGGGGGAGCAGTACTTC. Translated: CASSPQSGRGEQYF. V is TRBV18 and J is TRBJ2-7, with a tentative D call TRBD2 (6 bases). The germline CDR1 and CDR2 sequences are KGHSH and LQKENI. The CDR3 has 14 residues. V gave up 1 base and J gave up 7 bases, with 14 bases separating them.

The genes are TRBV10-3 and TRBJ2-1; TRBD2 might be the D (6 bases). Germline V gives CDR1 ENHRY, CDR2 SYGVKD. Deletions cut 6 bases from V and 5 bases from J, with 11 bases between. The CDR3 spans 13 residues. CDR3 region: CAIREGGNNEQFF. CDR3 nucleotide sequence: TGTGCCATCAGGGAGGGAGGAAACAATGAGCAGTTCTTC.

V is TRBV11-3 and J is TRBJ2-5, with unresolved D. The CDR3 covers 15 residues. V shed 0 bases and J shed 5 bases, with 13 bases lying between them. Germline V CDR1 and CDR2: SGHNT, YENEEA. This CDR3 is CASSLEARPKETQYF. The CDR3 bases are TGTGCCAGCAGCTTAGAGGCTAGGCCCAAGGAGACCCAGTACTTC.

V usage is TRBV28 and J usage is TRBJ2-3; 7 bases align to TRBD1. Germline loops: CDR1 MDHEN, CDR2 SYDVKM. The CDR3 spans 19 residues. Trimming cost V 3 bases and J 0 bases; bases outside gene matches: 15. The CDR3 region has the DNA TGTGCCAGCAGTTTTGATAGGACCACAGGGGCAATCAGCACAGATACGCAGTATTTT. Protein: CASSFDRTTGAISTDTQYF.

This clone was detected a few times. The chain carries TRBV27 and TRBJ2-1; D not certain. The CDR3 covers 16 residues. With 3 bases removed from V and 0 bases from J, the gap between germline ends came to 12 bases. Germline values: CDR1 MNHEY, CDR2 SMNVEV (reference sequence). CDR3 sequence (DNA): TGTGCCAGCAGTTTCCGAGCGAGAAGCTCCTACAATGAGCAGTTCTTC. The encoded protein is CASSFRARSSYNEQFF.

The rearrangement links TRBV15 to TRBJ1-1, with 9 bases lining up with TRBD1. With 1 base clipped from V and 1 base from J, the junction kept 1 base outside the gene matches. Germline lookup yields CDR1 LNHNV and CDR2 YYDKDF (reference sequence). This CDR3 comprises 15 residues. The CDR3 reads CATSRGGQGNTEAFF. The CDR3 nucleotides read TGTGCCACCAGCAGAGGGGGACAGGGGAACACTGAAGCTTTCTTT.

This clone was seen a handful of times. The chain is built from TRBV7-2 and TRBJ1-2; TRBD1 agrees at 9 bases. CDR3 size: 15 residues. J gave up 5 bases and V 4 bases, and 8 bases lay outside the gene matches. Germline CDR1 is SGHTA and CDR2 is FQGNSA. The CDR3 sequence: CASSSHPGQGYGYTF. CDR3 bases: TGTGCCAGCAGCTCCCATCCGGGACAGGGATATGGCTACACCTTC.

J is TRBJ2-7 and V is TRBV2, with TRBD1 matching 9 bases. Germline V gene data show CDR1 as SNHLY and CDR2 as FYNNEI. This CDR3 is built from 13 residues. Losses at the gene ends were 8 bases for V and 8 bases for J; bases not matched to a gene: 10. The CDR3 loop is CASGMGTGNKQYV. CDR3 DNA sequence: TGTGCCAGCGGCATGGGGACAGGGAACAAGCAGTACGTC.

V is TRBV5-6 and J is TRBJ1-4, with 9 bases aligning to TRBD1. CDR3 length: 16 residues. The V and J ends lost 1 base and 12 bases, in that order; junction bases with no gene match: 13. Germline CDR1 is SGHDT and CDR2 is YYEEEE. The CDR3 region is CASSLIFTGGREELFF. CDR3 in DNA: TGTGCCAGCAGCTTGATTTTCACAGGGGGCAGGGAGGAACTGTTTTTT.

V usage is TRBV6-1 and J usage is TRBJ2-1; perhaps TRBD1 as D (5 bases). The CDR3 is made up of 15 amino acids. Looked up from germline, CDR1 is MNHNS and CDR2 is SASEGT. V was clipped by 3 bases and J by 4 bases, with 13 bases between them. Here the CDR3 reads CASSEMTAPYNEQFF. CDR3 coding DNA: TGTGCCAGCAGTGAGATGACAGCCCCTTACAATGAGCAGTTCTTC.

V is TRBV10-2 and J is TRBJ2-7; perhaps TRBD1 as D (7 bases). The V gene's germline CDR1 is WSHSY and CDR2 SAAADI. V lost 8 bases to trimming and J lost 4 bases, with 18 bases between them. The CDR3 contains 14 residues. CDR3 sequence (DNA): TGCGCCAGCGTCAGGGGGGAAAGGCCTTACGAGCAGTACTTC. It is translated as CASVRGERPYEQYF.

This chain joins TRBV6-1 and TRBJ2-2; 7 nucleotides align to TRBD1. CDR1 is MNHNS, CDR2 SASEGT, per germline. The CDR3 spans 14 residues. The V gene end was trimmed by 7 bases and the J gene end by 2 bases; junction bases not matched to a gene: 4. The CDR3 region has the DNA TGTGCCAGCACACAGGGGCCTAACACCGGGGAGCTGTTTTTT. Its translation is CASTQGPNTGELFF.

V is TRBV5-1 and J is TRBJ2-7; D possibly corresponds to TRBD1 (5 bases). Germline values: CDR1 SGHRS, CDR2 YFSETQ. V was shortened by 1 base and J by 7 bases, with 9 bases between the two germline ends. This CDR3 spans 12 amino acids. DNA for the CDR3: TGCGCCAGCAGCTTGATCAGGGAAGAGCAGTACTTC. It specifies CASSLIREEQYF.

The sample holds one count of this clone. Its ends do not fully match the called genes, so a read error is possible. V and J are TRBV5-1 and TRBJ1-1; 12 positions agree with TRBD1. Per germline, CDR1 SGHRS and CDR2 YFSETQ. The CDR3 runs to 13 residues. CDR3 DNA: TGCGCCAGCAGTTTGGGGACAGGGGGCAGAGCTTTCTTT. This translates into CASSLGTGGRAFF.